The clone carrying this TCR beta chain appeared once. Antigen: not known. PCR was performed using 60 Vbeta and 13 Jbeta primers. Produced via immunoSEQ multiplex PCR; TCRdb's table is partial and in-frame only. The sample carries around 36,000 clones, approximately 90% recorded once. This specimen belongs to a study of cytomegalovirus exposure and HLA in healthy donors. Broader study findings: Among TCR beta chains, those listed as cytomegalovirus-associated numbered under 200. Reportedly, cytomegalovirus status was diagnosed with high sensitivity and specificity.

V was clipped by 0 bases and J by 5 bases, with 14 bases between them. Germline assignment: CDR1 GTSNPN and CDR2 SVGIG (reference sequence). This CDR3 region has 14 residues. The receptor was isolated from a middle-aged woman in good health and CMV-seropositive. Sequencing was performed on PBMCs. The chain employs TRBV30 and TRBJ2-7; TRBD2 is a possible D gene (6 bases). The CDR3 DNA reads as TGTGCCTGGAGTGTAGGAGGGAACTTAGACGAGCAGTACTTC. Its translation is CAWSVGGNLDEQYF.